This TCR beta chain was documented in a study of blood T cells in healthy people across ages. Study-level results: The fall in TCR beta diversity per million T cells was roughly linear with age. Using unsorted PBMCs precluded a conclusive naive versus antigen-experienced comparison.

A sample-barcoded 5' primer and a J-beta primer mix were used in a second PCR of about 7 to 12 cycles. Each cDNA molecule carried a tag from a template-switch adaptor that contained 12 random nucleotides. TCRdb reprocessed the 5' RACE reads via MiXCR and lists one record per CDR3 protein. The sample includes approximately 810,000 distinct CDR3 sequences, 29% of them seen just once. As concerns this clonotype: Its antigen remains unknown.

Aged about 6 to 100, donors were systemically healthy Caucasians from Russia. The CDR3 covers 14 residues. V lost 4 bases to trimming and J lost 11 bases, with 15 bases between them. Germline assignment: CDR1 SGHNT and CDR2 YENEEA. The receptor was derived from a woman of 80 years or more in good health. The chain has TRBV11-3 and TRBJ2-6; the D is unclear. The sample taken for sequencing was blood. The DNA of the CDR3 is TGTGCCAGCAGCTCAAACTCTCGAGCCGACGTCCTGACTTTC. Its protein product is CASSSNSRADVLTF.